This passage covers 28 T cell receptor beta chains from one sample sequenced in a study of blood T cell repertoires in COVID-19. Some clones are missing from TCRdb's copy, which holds only in-frame ones; the method was immunoSEQ multiplex PCR. The table records 250,000 to 300,000 clones, 85% to 90% of them present only once. Sequencing used peripheral blood. The receptor set was obtained from a woman in her 40s who had recovered from COVID-19.

V gene TRBV5-1 combines with J gene TRBJ2-7, with D perhaps TRBD2 (5 bases). Trimming took off 4 bases at V and 0 bases at J, with 11 bases between the two ends. The CDR3 sequence is 14 residues long. Germline lookup yields CDR1 SGHRS and CDR2 YFSETQ. The CDR3 here is CASSPYGNSYEQYF. Here the CDR3 DNA reads TGCGCCAGCAGCCCTTACGGGAACTCCTACGAGCAGTACTTC.

The CDR3 sequence is CASSFRGSSYNSPLHF. CDR3 nucleotide sequence: TGTGCCAGCAGCTTCAGGGGTAGTTCTTATAATTCACCCCTCCACTTT. V gene TRBV7-9 combines with J gene TRBJ1-6, with a tentative D call TRBD1 (6 bases). Germline CDR1 SEHNR, CDR2 FQNEAQ (reference sequence). V lost 3 bases and J 4 bases, leaving 13 bases between the germline ends. The CDR3 extends over 16 amino acids.

The chain uses TRBV30 and TRBJ1-5; D is unresolved. There are 13 residues in the CDR3. The V gene lost 1 base and the J gene lost 3 bases, with 7 bases spanning the gap. The germline CDR1 and CDR2 sequences are GTSNPN and SVGIG (reference sequence). CDR3 residues: CAWSAGNNQPQHF. The CDR3 coding sequence is TGTGCCTGGAGTGCGGGGAACAATCAGCCCCAGCATTTT.

CDR3 sequence: CASSLRGVDAEETQYF. The CDR3 nucleotides are TGTGCCAGCAGTTTACGAGGTGTAGACGCGGAAGAGACCCAGTACTTC. The chain is built from TRBV27 and TRBJ2-5; D uncertain. Trimming shortened V by 2 bases and J by 3 bases, and 16 bases separated the two germline ends. Germline V lookup: CDR1 MNHEY, CDR2 SMNVEV (reference sequence). CDR3 size: 16 residues.

The chain is built from TRBV11-2 and TRBJ1-2, with TRBD1 identical over 7 bases. The CDR3 totals 15 residues. J lost 8 bases, V lost 5 bases, and 14 bases had no gene match. Germline assignment: CDR1 SGHAT and CDR2 FQNNGV. CDR3 in amino acids: CASSLTGAQGDGYTF. In DNA, the CDR3 is TGTGCCAGCAGCCTAACAGGGGCCCAAGGAGACGGCTACACCTTC. The full variable domain, in which reference TRBV11-2 and TRBJ1-2 provide the parts outside the CDR3, is EAGVAQSPRYKIIEKRQSVAFWCNPISGHATLYWYQQILGQGPKLLIQFQNNGVVDDSQLPKDRFSAERLKGVDSTLKIQPAKLEDSAVYLCASSLTGAQGDGYTFGSGTRLTVV.

The chain uses TRBV12-3 or TRBV12-4 and TRBJ2-1; a possible D gene is TRBD2 (5 bases). The CDR3 runs to 13 residues. V was clipped by 4 bases and J by 9 bases, with 13 bases between them. CDR3 DNA: TGTGCCAGCAGTTCGGACTGGTCGGGTGAGCAGTTCTTC. Translated: CASSSDWSGEQFF.

The V gene is TRBV4-3, the J gene TRBJ1-2; possibly TRBD1 for D (5 bases). CDR1 and CDR2 from the germline V gene are LGHNA and YSLEER. This CDR3 is built from 16 residues. Deletions cut 1 base from V and 0 bases from J, with 12 bases between. In DNA form, the CDR3 reads TGCGCCAGCAGCCAAGCGGCGGGGCATACTAACTATGGCTACACCTTC. Encoded protein: CASSQAAGHTNYGYTF.

This clone was detected only once. This chain connects TRBV5-1 to TRBJ2-6, with 8 bases aligning to TRBD1. Germline V gene lookup returns CDR1 SGHRS and CDR2 YFSETQ. V was pared by 3 bases and J by 0 bases, with 5 bases of the junction left unmatched. The CDR3 sequence is 17 residues long. The CDR3 spells CASSSGQVPSGANVLTF. The CDR3 nucleotides are TGCGCCAGCAGCTCGGGACAGGTCCCCTCTGGGGCCAACGTCCTGACTTTC.

The chain uses TRBV21-1 and TRBJ2-4; no DNA check was done on the table's D call, TRBD1. TRBV21-1 is tagged as a pseudogene. The CDR3 has 22 amino acids. CDR3 sequence (DNA): TGTGCCAGCAGCAAAGATCTTGTGAGATGGGTGGGGGCCGCAATTGCCAAAAACATTCAGTACTTC. Amino acids: CASSKDLVRWVGAAIAKNIQYF.

The gene calls are TRBV7-8 and TRBJ2-7; 7 bases align to TRBD1. The ends lost 5 bases at V and 0 bases at J; junction bases unmatched: 7. This CDR3 contains 15 residues. CDR1 and CDR2 from the germline V gene are SGHVS and FQNEAQ. This CDR3 is CASSMTGLSSYEQYF. DNA for the CDR3: TGTGCCAGCAGCATGACAGGGTTGAGCTCCTACGAGCAGTACTTC.

The chain joins TRBV29-1 to TRBJ2-5; D call uncertain. Trimming removed 0 bases from V and 5 bases from J, with 10 bases in between. The CDR3 extends over 13 amino acids. Germline CDR1 SQVTM, CDR2 ANQGSEA. As DNA, the CDR3 is TGCAGCGTTGAAGATCCCAGCGAGGAGACCCAGTACTTC. This sequence encodes CSVEDPSEETQYF.

The V call is TRBV3-1 (or the pseudogene TRBV3-2), the J call TRBJ2-1; 7 bases are a match to TRBD1. After removal of 5 bases from V and 7 bases from J, the junction contained 2 bases not matched to a gene. CDR1 and CDR2 from the germline V gene are LGHDT and YNNKEL (reference sequence). The CDR3 has 12 amino acids. CDR3 region: CASSGTENEQFF. The DNA of the CDR3 is TGTGCCAGCAGCGGGACAGAGAATGAGCAGTTCTTC.

The chain has TRBV20-1 and TRBJ2-2; 8 nucleotides agree with TRBD2. The CDR3 consists of 15 residues. V was clipped by 4 bases and J by 6 bases; unmatched bases: 10. CDR1 DFQATT and CDR2 SNEGSKA come from the germline V gene (reference sequence). CDR3 protein: CSANDGGADSGELFF. The CDR3, as DNA: TGCAGTGCTAATGACGGGGGGGCGGACTCCGGGGAGCTGTTTTTT.

V is TRBV11-2 and J is TRBJ1-4; 9 bases line up with TRBD1. The germline V gene has CDR1 SGHAT and CDR2 FQNNGV. Unmatched junction bases numbered 1, after V lost 0 bases and J lost 5 bases. CDR3 size: 15 residues. The CDR3 protein is CASSLDGTGNEKLFF. Written as DNA, the CDR3 is TGTGCCAGCAGCTTAGATGGGACAGGGAATGAAAAACTGTTTTTT.

This chain joins TRBV18 and TRBJ1-3; D is possibly TRBD1 (6 bases). The CDR3 contains 16 residues. The V end lost 6 bases, the J end lost 0 bases, and 15 bases lay between the germline ends. The germline V gene encodes CDR1 KGHSH and CDR2 LQKENI. For the CDR3, the DNA is TGTGCCAGCTCTCCCAGTACAGGGCACTCTGGAAACACCATATATTTT. Protein product: CASSPSTGHSGNTIYF. The variable domain in full, completed from reference TRBV18 and TRBJ1-3, reads NAGVMQNPRHLVRRRGQEARLRCSPMKGHSHVYWYRQLPEEGLKFMVYLQKENIIDESGMPKERFSAEFPKEGPSILRIQQVVRGDSAAYFCASSPSTGHSGNTIYFGEGSWLTVV.

The chain combines TRBV12-5 with TRBJ1-5, with 8 bases that match TRBD1. This CDR3 has 16 residues. The V and J ends lost 4 bases and 1 base, in that order; junction bases with no gene match: 6. CDR1 and CDR2 from the germline V gene are LGHNT and FRNRAP. DNA for the CDR3: TGTGCTAGTGGTTCGACAGGGGAGGTAAGCAATCAGCCCCAGCATTTT. This gives the protein CASGSTGEVSNQPQHF.

This clone was detected only once. V gene TRBV9 combines with J gene TRBJ1-2; D is possibly TRBD1 (5 bases). The CDR3 has 18 amino acids. V was shortened by 0 bases and J by 3 bases, with 21 bases between the two germline ends. CDR1 SGDLS and CDR2 YYNGEE come from the germline V gene. The CDR3 DNA sequence: TGTGCCAGCAGCGTAGGTGTTGGGGCCCGGCGGCTAGACTATGGCTACACCTTC. Amino acids: CASSVGVGARRLDYGYTF.

The rearrangement uses TRBV9 and TRBJ2-6; no definite D call. Germline-derived CDR1 and CDR2 are SGDLS and YYNGEE. This CDR3 comprises 16 residues. With 0 bases removed from V and 0 bases from J, the gap between germline ends came to 7 bases. DNA of the CDR3: TGTGCCAGCAGCGTAGGACGGAGCTCTGGGGCCAACGTCCTGACTTTC. The encoded protein is CASSVGRSSGANVLTF.

The J gene is TRBJ2-5, the V gene TRBV7-2, with 7 bases that match TRBD1. Unmatched junction bases numbered 8, after V lost 4 bases and J lost 0 bases. CDR1 and CDR2 (germline): SGHTA, FQGNSA. The CDR3 consists of 16 residues. CDR3 protein: CASSSGDSWYQETQYF. The CDR3 DNA sequence: TGTGCCAGCAGCTCTGGGGACAGTTGGTACCAAGAGACCCAGTACTTC.

The chain carries TRBV29-1 and TRBJ2-7, with TRBD1 identical over 9 bases. The CDR3 loop spans 13 amino acids. The J segment lost 5 bases and the V segment lost 5 bases, leaving 7 bases of the junction unmatched. CDR1 is SQVTM, CDR2 ANQGSEA, per germline. The CDR3 is CSVPGTGRHEQYF. The DNA of the CDR3 is TGCAGCGTTCCCGGGACAGGGCGACACGAGCAGTACTTC.

CDR3 DNA sequence: TGTGCCAGCAGCTTGGGGCAGTCCTATGGCTACACCTTC. This codes for CASSLGQSYGYTF. The rearrangement uses TRBV5-6 and TRBJ1-2; D remains unclear. Trimming pared 0 bases from V and 4 bases from J, leaving 7 bases between. CDR3 length: 13 residues. The V gene's germline CDR1 is SGHDT and CDR2 YYEEEE.

This clone was picked up a small number of times. The chain couples TRBV11-1 to TRBJ2-5, with 9 bases fitting TRBD1. The ends lost 1 base at V and 2 bases at J; junction bases unmatched: 2. The length of the CDR3 is 15 residues. Germline-derived CDR1 and CDR2 are SGHAT and FQDESV (reference sequence). CDR3 residues: CASSLGGTGQETQYF. CDR3 DNA: TGTGCCAGCAGCTTAGGCGGGACAGGGCAAGAGACCCAGTACTTC.

This chain links TRBV10-1 with TRBJ2-3; 12 bases are a match to TRBD1. The germline V gene encodes CDR1 WNHNN and CDR2 SYGVQD (reference sequence). The CDR3 loop spans 15 amino acids. V was clipped by 6 bases and J by 7 bases; unmatched bases: 8. The CDR3 nucleotides read TGCGCCAGCAGCAAGGGACAGGGGGCCATGAATACGCAGTATTTT. Translation: CASSKGQGAMNTQYF.

The V and J genes are TRBV12-5 and TRBJ1-1; 10 bases align to TRBD1. Per the germline V gene, CDR1 is LGHNT and CDR2 is FRNRAP. After removal of 4 bases from V and 0 bases from J, the junction contained 8 bases not matched to a gene. The CDR3 extends over 17 amino acids. This CDR3 reads CASGSGDRGILNTEAFF. The CDR3 nucleotides read TGTGCTAGTGGTTCGGGGGACAGGGGTATCCTGAACACTGAAGCTTTCTTT.

This chain connects TRBV6-5 to TRBJ1-1, with TRBD1 identical over 7 bases. The CDR3 totals 14 residues. The junction had 8 bases not matched to a gene; V was cut back by 6 bases and J by 4 bases. CDR1 MNHEY and CDR2 SVGAGI come from the germline V gene. The CDR3 DNA is TGTGCCAGCAGCCCAGTCGCAGGGGGCACTGAAGCTTTCTTT. This sequence encodes CASSPVAGGTEAFF.

The rearrangement uses TRBV5-6 and TRBJ2-7; D might be TRBD1 (6 bases). The CDR3 covers 15 residues. V lost 2 bases, J lost 2 bases, and 14 bases lay in between. Germline lookup yields CDR1 SGHDT and CDR2 YYEEEE. The CDR3 DNA reads as TGTGCCAGCAGCTTCTACCTGACAGGCGCCTACGAGCAGTACTTC. Its translation: CASSFYLTGAYEQYF. Filled out from reference TRBV5-6 and TRBJ2-7, the complete variable domain reads DAGVTQSPTHLIKTRGQQVTLRCSPKSGHDTVSWYQQALGQGPQFIFQYYEEEERQRGNFPDRFSGHQFPNYSSELNVNALLLGDSALYLCASSFYLTGAYEQYFGPGTRLTVT.

This clone has only one observation. The rearrangement uses TRBV2 and TRBJ1-4, with a possible D match to TRBD1 (5 bases). CDR1 is SNHLY, CDR2 FYNNEI, per germline. The germline V and J ends were trimmed by 3 bases and 8 bases, with 13 bases remaining between them. The CDR3 is made up of 14 amino acids. CDR3 nucleotide sequence: TGTGCCAGCAGTGACGGCCAGGGATCCGAAAAACTGTTTTTT. Its translation is CASSDGQGSEKLFF.

This rearrangement joins TRBV5-1 to TRBJ1-6; tentatively, D is TRBD1 (6 bases). The CDR3 sequence is 15 residues long. Germline-derived CDR1 and CDR2 are SGHRS and YFSETQ. With 4 bases removed from V and 6 bases from J, the gap between germline ends came to 14 bases. The CDR3 loop reads CASSTDRLGNSPLHF. In nucleotides, the CDR3 is TGCGCCAGCAGCACCGACAGGCTCGGTAATTCACCCCTCCACTTT.